The 8 T cell receptor beta chains reported below all come from one sample, sequenced in a study of CD8 T cells in Susac syndrome. cDNA came from roughly 0.53 to 1 ug RNA primed by random hexamers. TCRdb ran MiXCR on the immunoSEQ multiplex PCR reads and lists one entry per CDR3 protein. The table includes approximately 110,000 distinct CDR3 sequences, 93% detected once. Specimen: CD8+ T cells from PBMCs. All receptors come from a human donor with multiple sclerosis.

The chain couples TRBV11-1 to TRBJ2-3; TRBD2 agrees at 14 bases. V shed 5 bases and J 0 bases; nucleotides not matched to a gene: 13. The CDR3 contains 20 residues. Germline CDR1 is SGHAT and CDR2 is FQDESV (reference sequence). The CDR3 region is CASSPRSGTSGRSSTDTQYF. The CDR3 DNA follows: TGTGCCAGCAGCCCAAGGAGCGGGACTAGCGGGAGATCTAGCACAGATACGCAGTATTTT.

The chain has TRBV27 and TRBJ1-2; TRBD1 matches at 10 bases. V gave up 5 bases and J gave up 5 bases; unmatched junction bases: 14. Germline V gene sequence: CDR1 MNHEY, CDR2 SMNVEV (reference sequence). The CDR3 length is 17 residues. CDR3 coding DNA: TGTGCCAGCAGTCGAACCTGGGACAGGGGTACTTATTATGGCTACACCTTC. It yields the protein CASSRTWDRGTYYGYTF.

The chain couples TRBV24-1 to TRBJ2-7, with 10 bases that match TRBD2. Germline V gene sequence: CDR1 KGHDR, CDR2 SFDVKD. The V gene end was trimmed by 4 bases and the J gene end by 7 bases; junction bases not matched to a gene: 15. The CDR3 consists of 17 residues. The CDR3 bases are TGTGCCACCAGTGAGCGCCCGAAGCGGGAGGGCCTAGGAGAGCAGTACGTC. Translating gives CATSERPKREGLGEQYV.

This clonotype was recorded once. This chain links TRBV5-6 with TRBJ1-5, with D perhaps matching TRBD1 (6 bases). CDR1 and CDR2 from the germline V gene are SGHDT and YYEEEE. The CDR3 runs to 17 residues. V lost 4 bases, J lost 1 base, and 18 bases lay in between. Here the CDR3 DNA reads TGTGCCAGCAGCCGAATTTGGGACACCGTAAGCAATCAGCCCCAGCATTTT. This sequence encodes CASSRIWDTVSNQPQHF.

The chain combines TRBV5-4 with TRBJ1-2; perhaps TRBD1 as D (6 bases). This CDR3 has 15 residues. Germline V gene data show CDR1 as SGHNT and CDR2 as YYREEE (reference sequence). The V gene lost 2 bases and the J gene lost 0 bases, with 11 bases spanning the gap. The CDR3 DNA sequence: TGTGCCAGCAGCTTCCGGGACACCCCTAACTATGGCTACACCTTC. It encodes CASSFRDTPNYGYTF. The complete variable domain, with remaining parts taken from reference TRBV5-4 and TRBJ1-2, reads ETGVTQSPTHLIKTRGQQVTLRCSSQSGHNTVSWYQQALGQGPQFIFQYYREEENGRGNFPPRFSGLQFPNYSSELNVNALELDDSALYLCASSFRDTPNYGYTFGSGTRLTVV.

CDR3 sequence (DNA): TGTGCCACTCGCGAATATGGCTACACCTTC. Translating it yields CATREYGYTF. The chain joins TRBV19 to TRBJ1-2, with unresolved D. CDR1 and CDR2 from the germline V gene are LNHDA and SQIVND (reference sequence). Trimming took 10 bases from V and 5 from J, leaving 8 bases between them. This CDR3 spans 10 amino acids.

A single count supports this clonotype. This chain uses TRBV4-2 with TRBJ2-7, with TRBD2 identical over 11 bases. The CDR3 consists of 16 residues. Germline V gene lookup returns CDR1 LGHNA and CDR2 YNFKEQ. V shed 4 bases, J shed 1 base, and the junction held 6 bases outside the gene matches. The CDR3 DNA follows: TGTGCCAGCAGCCTGACTAGCGGGGACACGTCCTACGAGCAGTACTTC. It translates to CASSLTSGDTSYEQYF.

The chain has TRBV10-3 and TRBJ2-1; unclear D gene. Trimming pared 2 bases from V and 0 bases from J, leaving 11 bases between. Germline V gives CDR1 ENHRY, CDR2 SYGVKD. The CDR3 extends over 16 amino acids. The CDR3 here is CAISEDPDSSYNEQFF. CDR3 coding DNA: TGTGCCATCAGTGAGGACCCGGATAGCTCCTACAATGAGCAGTTCTTC.